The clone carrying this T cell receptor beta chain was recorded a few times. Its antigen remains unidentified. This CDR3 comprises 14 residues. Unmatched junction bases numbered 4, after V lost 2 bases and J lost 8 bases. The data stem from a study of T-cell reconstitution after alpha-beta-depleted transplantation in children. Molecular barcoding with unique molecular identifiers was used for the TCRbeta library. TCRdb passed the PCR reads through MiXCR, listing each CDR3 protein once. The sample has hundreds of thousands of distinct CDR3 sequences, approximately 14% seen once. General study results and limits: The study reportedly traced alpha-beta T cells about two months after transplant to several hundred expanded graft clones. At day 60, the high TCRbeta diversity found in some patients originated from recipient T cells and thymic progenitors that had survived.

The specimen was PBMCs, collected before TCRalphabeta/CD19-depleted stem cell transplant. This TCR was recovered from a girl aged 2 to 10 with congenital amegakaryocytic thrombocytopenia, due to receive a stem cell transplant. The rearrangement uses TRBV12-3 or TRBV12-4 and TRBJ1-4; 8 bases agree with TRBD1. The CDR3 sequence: CASSLLRGHEKLFF. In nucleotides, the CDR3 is TGTGCCAGCAGTTTACTCAGGGGGCACGAAAAACTGTTTTTT.